This T cell receptor beta chain was captured in a study of siplizumab effects on memory and regulatory T cells. Germline V gives CDR1 MNHNS, CDR2 SASEGT. V dropped 4 bases and J dropped 0; count of bases not matched to a gene: 7. The CDR3 consists of 16 residues. Clones were sequenced by immunoSEQ multiplex PCR, and TCRdb holds only the in-frame ones, with some missing. This table holds under 95,000 clones, approximately 93% found once. The sequenced sample was non-Treg CD4+ T cells sorted from blood. The V and J genes are TRBV6-1 and TRBJ1-1, with 8 bases that match TRBD1. The source is a human donor in good health. DNA for the CDR3: TGTGCCAGCAGTGTCGGGACAGGACCTATGAACACTGAAGCTTTCTTT. The encoded protein is CASSVGTGPMNTEAFF.